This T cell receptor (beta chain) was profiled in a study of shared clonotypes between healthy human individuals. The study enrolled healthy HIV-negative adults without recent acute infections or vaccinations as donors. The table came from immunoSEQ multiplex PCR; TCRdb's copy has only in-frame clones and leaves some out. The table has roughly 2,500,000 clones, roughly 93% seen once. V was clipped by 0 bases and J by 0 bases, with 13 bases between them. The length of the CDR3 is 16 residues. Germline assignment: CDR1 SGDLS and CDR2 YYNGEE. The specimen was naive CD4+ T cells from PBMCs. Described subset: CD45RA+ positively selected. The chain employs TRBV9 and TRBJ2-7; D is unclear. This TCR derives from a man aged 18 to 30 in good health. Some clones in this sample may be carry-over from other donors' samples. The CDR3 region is CASSVGIALSSYEQYF. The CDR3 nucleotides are TGTGCCAGCAGCGTAGGGATTGCACTTAGCTCCTACGAGCAGTACTTC.